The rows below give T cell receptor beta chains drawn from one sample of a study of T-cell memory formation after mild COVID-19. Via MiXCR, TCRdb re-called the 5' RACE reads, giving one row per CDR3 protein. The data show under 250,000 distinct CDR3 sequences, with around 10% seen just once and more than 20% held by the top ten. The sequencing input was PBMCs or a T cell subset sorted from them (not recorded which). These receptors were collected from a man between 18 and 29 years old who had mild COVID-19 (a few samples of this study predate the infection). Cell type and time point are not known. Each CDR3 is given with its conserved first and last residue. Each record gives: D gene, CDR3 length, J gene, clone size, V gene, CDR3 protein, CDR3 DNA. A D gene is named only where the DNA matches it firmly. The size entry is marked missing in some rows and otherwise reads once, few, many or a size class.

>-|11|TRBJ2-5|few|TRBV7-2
CASSVGPSRYF
TGTGCCAGCAGCGTGGGCCCATCCCGGTACTTC
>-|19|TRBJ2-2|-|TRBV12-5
CASGFLGSDGGQNTGELFF
TGTGCTAGTGGTTTTTTAGGATCAGACGGGGGGCAGAACACCGGGGAGCTGTTTTTT
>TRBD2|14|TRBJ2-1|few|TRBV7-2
CASSFGTTNNEQFF
TGTGCCAGCAGCTTCGGGACTACCAACAATGAGCAGTTCTTC
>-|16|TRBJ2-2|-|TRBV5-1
CASSLPSTGVDGELFF
TGCGCCAGCAGCCTACCCTCCACAGGAGTTGACGGGGAGCTGTTTTTT
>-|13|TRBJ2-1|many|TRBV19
CASSVGTLLTQFF
TGTGCCAGTAGTGTCGGGACACTACTTACGCAGTTCTTC
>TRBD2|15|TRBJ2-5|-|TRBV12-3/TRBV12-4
CASSRLAGGRETQYF
TGTGCCAGCAGTCGACTAGCGGGGGGTAGGGAGACCCAGTACTTC
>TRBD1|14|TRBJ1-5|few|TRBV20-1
CSARDFDRGQPQHF
TGCAGTGCTAGAGACTTCGACAGGGGGCAGCCCCAGCATTTT
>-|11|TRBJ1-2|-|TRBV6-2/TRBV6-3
CASMRGNGYTF
TGTGCCAGCATGAGGGGGAATGGCTACACCTTC
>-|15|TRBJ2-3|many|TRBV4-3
CASSQRPTSTDTQYF
TGCGCCAGCAGCCAGCGACCCACGAGCACAGATACGCAGTATTTT
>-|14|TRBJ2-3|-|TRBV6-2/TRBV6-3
CASSYSGSRDTQYF
TGTGCCAGCAGTTACTCCGGCTCCCGAGATACGCAGTATTTT
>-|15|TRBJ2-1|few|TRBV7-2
CASSMAGPSYNEQFF
TGTGCCAGCAGCATGGCGGGGCCCTCCTACAATGAGCAGTTCTTC
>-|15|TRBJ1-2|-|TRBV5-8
CASSLRGDPNYGYTF
TGTGCCAGCAGCTTGCGGGGGGACCCTAACTATGGCTACACCTTC
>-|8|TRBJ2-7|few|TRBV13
CANWEQYF
TGTGCCAACTGGGAGCAGTACTTC
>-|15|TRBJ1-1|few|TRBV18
CASSPTGGKNTEAFF
TGTGCCAGCTCACCAACTGGAGGGAAGAACACTGAAGCTTTCTTT
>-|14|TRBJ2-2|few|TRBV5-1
CASSFRMGTGELFF
TGCGCCAGCAGCTTTCGGATGGGCACCGGGGAGCTGTTTTTT
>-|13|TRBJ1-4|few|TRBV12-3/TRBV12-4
CASTMLGAEKLFF
TGTGCCAGCACAATGTTAGGTGCGGAAAAACTGTTTTTT
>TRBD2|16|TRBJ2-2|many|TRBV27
CASSFWSGGVVGELFF
TGTGCCAGCAGTTTTTGGAGCGGGGGGGTTGTCGGGGAGCTGTTTTTT